These 16 T cell receptor beta chains originate from one sample sequenced in a study of blood T cells in healthy people across ages. Together with a sample-barcoded 5' primer, a J-beta primer mix was included in a second PCR lasting 7 to 11 cycles. MiXCR was run by TCRdb on the 5' RACE reads, yielding one entry per CDR3 protein. This repertoire shows over 1.5 million distinct CDR3 sequences, 49% found once; its top ten account for less than 2.5%. Input material: blood. The receptor set was obtained from a woman aged 35 to 49 in good health.

This chain links TRBV6-6 with TRBJ2-1; 15 positions agree with TRBD2. The CDR3 contains 17 residues. V lost 0 bases, J lost 9 bases, and 6 bases stayed unmatched. Per the germline V gene, CDR1 is MNHNY and CDR2 is SVGAGI (reference sequence). The CDR3 loop reads CASSYSGLAGGLSEQFF. CDR3 DNA sequence: TGTGCCAGCAGTTACTCGGGACTAGCGGGGGGTCTCAGTGAGCAGTTCTTC.

In its sample, this clonotype was seen a few times. The chain is built from TRBV4-2 and TRBJ2-1; 7 bases are a match to TRBD2. Germline V gene lookup returns CDR1 LGHNA and CDR2 YNFKEQ. The V and J ends lost 5 bases and 9 bases, in that order; junction bases with no gene match: 13. The CDR3 is 15 amino acids. This CDR3 reads CASSARDYEALEQFF. CDR3 sequence (DNA): TGTGCCAGCAGCGCCCGGGACTATGAGGCGCTTGAGCAGTTCTTC.

CDR3 sequence reads: CASSSGRTYEQYF. CDR3 coding DNA: TGTGCCAGCAGCTCCGGACGGACCTACGAGCAGTACTTC. J is TRBJ2-7 and V is TRBV28; D is uncertain. V gave up 6 bases and J gave up 2 bases, with 11 bases separating them. The CDR3 is 13 residues long. Germline CDR1 and CDR2: MDHEN and SYDVKM.

In this sample, this clonotype turned up a few times. The gene calls are TRBV12-3 or TRBV12-4 and TRBJ2-3, with TRBD1 matching 8 bases. Unmatched junction bases numbered 6, after V lost 10 bases and J lost 3 bases. The CDR3 contains 13 residues. Written as DNA, the CDR3 is TGTGCCACCAGCGACAGGGGAACAGATACGCAGTATTTT. This codes for CATSDRGTDTQYF.

The V call is TRBV12-3 or TRBV12-4, the J call TRBJ2-7; TRBD2 is a possible D gene (6 bases). This CDR3 has 17 amino acids. V lost 1 base to trimming and J lost 0 bases, with 16 bases between them. CDR3 amino acids: CASSLGARDSGSYEQYF. CDR3 coding DNA: TGTGCCAGCAGTTTAGGAGCGAGGGACTCCGGCTCCTACGAGCAGTACTTC.

This clonotype was counted a single time. The V and J genes are TRBV3-1 and TRBJ2-1, with 7 bases fitting TRBD2. This CDR3 is 16 amino acids long. Germline loops: CDR1 LGHDT, CDR2 YNNKEL (reference sequence). The V and J ends lost 1 base and 7 bases, in that order; junction bases with no gene match: 10. The CDR3, as DNA: TGTGCCAGCAGCCAAGGGGCGGGGAGGGTCGCAAATGAGCAGTTCTTC. Translating gives CASSQGAGRVANEQFF.

The chain couples TRBV24-1 to TRBJ2-1; D remains ambiguous. The CDR3 is 13 residues long. With 9 bases removed from V and 0 bases from J, the gap between germline ends came to 8 bases. Germline V gene data show CDR1 as KGHDR and CDR2 as SFDVKD. Here the CDR3 DNA reads TGTGCCACCGGTAATACCTCCTACAATGAGCAGTTCTTC. This gives the protein CATGNTSYNEQFF.

The chain recombines TRBV27 with TRBJ2-7; possible D gene TRBD2, 7 bases. Trimming pared 8 bases from V and 12 bases from J, leaving 20 bases between. Germline V gene data show CDR1 as MNHEY and CDR2 as SMNVEV (reference sequence). The CDR3 runs to 12 residues. CDR3 nucleotide sequence: TGTGCCAGCGGTTCCATAGGGGGGGTGCGGTACTTC. As protein: CASGSIGGVRYF.

The chain employs TRBV7-2 and TRBJ2-3; weak D call: TRBD2 (7 bases). Germline CDR1 reads SGHTA; CDR2 reads FQGNSA. This CDR3 has 18 residues. Trimming took 4 bases from V and 3 from J, leaving 23 bases between them. DNA of the CDR3: TGTGCCAGCAGCTACGCCCTCTTACCGGGGGGCCTAACAGATACGCAGTATTTT. Translating it yields CASSYALLPGGLTDTQYF.

The genes are TRBV20-1 and TRBJ2-4; TRBD2 matches 10 bases. Losses at the gene ends were 3 bases for V and 1 base for J; bases not matched to a gene: 12. Per the germline V gene, CDR1 is DFQATT and CDR2 is SNEGSKA (reference sequence). The CDR3 runs to 18 residues. The CDR3 region is CSASTASGGMGAKNIQYF. CDR3 bases: TGCAGTGCTAGCACGGCTAGCGGGGGCATGGGGGCCAAAAACATTCAGTACTTC.

This clonotype was picked up a small number of times. V gene TRBV29-1 combines with J gene TRBJ2-4; the D call may be TRBD1 or TRBD2 (5 bases each). The V end lost 8 bases, the J end lost 3 bases, and 11 bases lay between the germline ends. This CDR3 comprises 12 residues. From germline, CDR1 is SQVTM and CDR2 ANQGSEA. The CDR3 loop is CSSRDGKNIQYF. CDR3 nucleotides: TGCAGCTCAAGGGACGGCAAAAACATTCAGTACTTC.

J is TRBJ1-2 and V is TRBV24-1, with D tentatively TRBD1 (6 bases). Trimming took 5 bases from V and 8 from J, leaving 20 bases between them. CDR1 and CDR2 from the germline V gene are KGHDR and SFDVKD. The CDR3 loop spans 15 amino acids. The CDR3 reads CATSGRQFGQWGYTF. DNA of the CDR3: TGTGCCACCAGTGGCCGACAATTCGGACAGTGGGGCTACACCTTC.

The V and J genes are TRBV6-2 or TRBV6-3 and TRBJ2-5; D is possibly TRBD1 (6 bases). The V gene's germline CDR1 is MNHEY and CDR2 SVGEGT. This CDR3 is built from 13 residues. Trimming pared 8 bases from V and 11 bases from J, leaving 21 bases between. The CDR3 sequence is CASGILQGYEQYF. For the CDR3, the DNA is TGTGCCAGCGGGATTTTACAGGGTTATGAGCAGTACTTC.

The chain couples TRBV4-2 to TRBJ2-2; D uncertain. V lost 0 bases to trimming and J lost 7 bases, with 6 bases between them. CDR3 length: 13 amino acids. Germline V gene data show CDR1 as LGHNA and CDR2 as YNFKEQ. The CDR3 DNA is TGTGCCAGCAGCCAAGATAGTGTCGGGGAGCTGTTTTTT. Translating it yields CASSQDSVGELFF.

This chain joins TRBV2 and TRBJ2-1, with 10 nucleotides matching TRBD2. This CDR3 comprises 15 residues. V shed 7 bases, J shed 4 bases, and the junction held 7 bases outside the gene matches. Germline CDR1 and CDR2: SNHLY and FYNNEI. CDR3 amino acids: CASKTAGGLYNEQFF. The CDR3, as DNA: TGTGCCAGCAAGACAGCGGGGGGGCTTTACAATGAGCAGTTCTTC.

The rearrangement links TRBV7-3 to TRBJ2-3; TRBD2 aligns across 11 bases. The length of the CDR3 is 16 residues. Losses at the gene ends were 5 bases for V and 9 bases for J; bases not matched to a gene: 13. Germline V gene sequence: CDR1 SGHTA, CDR2 FQGTGA. Here the CDR3 reads CASSPALAGGSVTQYF. DNA of the CDR3: TGTGCCAGCAGCCCAGCCCTAGCGGGGGGTTCCGTAACGCAGTATTTT. The entire variable domain, with the rest obtained from reference TRBV7-3 and TRBJ2-3, is as follows: GAGVSQTPSNKVTEKGKYVELRCDPISGHTALYWYRQSLGQGPEFLIYFQGTGAADDSGLPNDRFFAVRPEGSVSTLKIQRTERGDSAVYLCASSPALAGGSVTQYFGPGTRLTVL.